This T cell receptor (beta chain) comes out of a study of cytomegalovirus exposure and HLA in healthy donors. Study details: As released early, the data held some 80 million unique TCRs from HLA-typed donors. Findings and caveats of the study: It was reported that the classifier diagnosed cytomegalovirus status with high specificity and sensitivity in both the original and validation cohorts. Among the CMV-associated chains, a few were confirmed in vitro as specific for CMV antigens.

The CDR3 sequence is 15 residues long. Trimming stripped 3 bases from V and 0 bases from J, with 14 bases between. The germline V gene has CDR1 GTSNPN and CDR2 SVGIG (reference sequence). Note on this clone: Antigen: not known.

Amplification used 60 Vbeta primers and 13 Jbeta primers. Profiling relied on immunoSEQ multiplex PCR, and the TCRdb table lists in-frame clones only, not all of them. The sample records approximately 150,000 clones, 75% being singletons. The material sequenced was PBMCs. The V gene is TRBV30, the J gene TRBJ2-5; possible D gene TRBD2, 5 bases. The sequence derives from a man between 18 and 29 years old in good health and CMV-seropositive. Written as DNA, the CDR3 is TGTGCCTGGAGACCGAGCGGAATGTACCAAGAGACCCAGTACTTC. Residues: CAWRPSGMYQETQYF.